What follows are 4 T cell receptor beta chains derived from one specimen sequenced in a study of blood T cell repertoires in COVID-19. This table comes from immunoSEQ multiplex PCR, and its TCRdb copy is limited to in-frame clones, with some not included. This sample has 110,000 to 150,000 clones; 80% to 90% occur once, and the top ten carry roughly 1.5%. The sequenced material came from peripheral blood. Source of these receptors: a woman in her 50s with acute or convalescent COVID-19.

V is TRBV5-1 and J is TRBJ1-6; no definite D call. V was pared by 0 bases and J by 6 bases, with 13 bases between. In germline, CDR1 is SGHRS, CDR2 YFSETQ. The CDR3 spans 16 residues. The CDR3 spells CASSLEFITVNSPLHF. The CDR3 DNA sequence: TGCGCCAGCAGCTTGGAGTTTATTACAGTTAATTCACCCCTCCACTTT. Based on the CDR3 plus reference TRBV5-1 and TRBJ1-6, the full variable domain is KAGVTQTPRYLIKTRGQQVTLSCSPISGHRSVSWYQQTPGQGLQFLFEYFSETQRNKGNFPGRFSGRQFSNSRSEMNVSTLELGDSALYLCASSLEFITVNSPLHFGNGTRLTVT.

The J gene is TRBJ2-5, the V gene TRBV6-1, with 15 nucleotides matching TRBD2. This CDR3 has 18 amino acids. Germline V lookup: CDR1 MNHNS, CDR2 SASEGT. Trimming at V came to 3 bases and at J to 4 bases, leaving 9 bases not matched to a gene. CDR3 sequence reads: CASSDRTSGGAGGETQYF. The CDR3 coding sequence is TGTGCCAGCAGTGACCGGACTAGCGGGGGGGCTGGGGGAGAGACCCAGTACTTC.

The V and J genes are TRBV10-1 and TRBJ2-5, with D possibly TRBD1 on 6 matching bases. Germline CDR1 WNHNN, CDR2 SYGVQD (reference sequence). The CDR3 runs 15 residues. The ends were cut back, 0 bases at V and 1 base at J, with 9 bases in the middle. The CDR3 DNA reads TGCGCCAGCAGTGAGTCGGTGGGGGCCCAAGAGACCCAGTACTTC. Translating gives CASSESVGAQETQYF.

V is TRBV25-1 and J is TRBJ2-5; TRBD1 aligns across 8 bases. The V gene's germline CDR1 is MGHDK and CDR2 SYGVNS. Unmatched junction bases numbered 4, after V lost 0 bases and J lost 1 base. The CDR3 spans 16 residues. CDR3: CASSEYPGGLQETQYF. Here the CDR3 DNA reads TGTGCCAGCAGTGAATACCCAGGGGGCCTCCAAGAGACCCAGTACTTC.